Each of the 9 T cell receptor beta chains below was sequenced from the same sample in a study of T cells in Graves' hyperthyroidism and ophthalmopathy. Amplified TCR beta CDR3 regions derived from RNA transcripts. RT-PCR in the first round (using the HTBI primer set) targeted the TCR CDR3. TCRdb used MiXCR to reprocess the multiplex PCR reads, holding one entry per CDR3 protein. The sample has approximately 320,000 distinct CDR3 sequences; roughly 15% are singletons. Input material: blood. The receptors stem from a man aged 30 to 45 with Graves' hyperthyroidism.

The genes are TRBV11-3 and TRBJ1-1; weak D call: TRBD1 (5 bases). Deletions cut 3 bases from V and 6 bases from J, with 17 bases between. CDR3 length equals 15 residues. Germline-derived CDR1 and CDR2 are SGHNT and YENEEA. The CDR3, as DNA: TGTGCCAGCAGCTTCTCAACGGCCCTAGGGGCTGAAGCTTTCTTT. Translation: CASSFSTALGAEAFF.

Many counts were recorded for this clonotype. This sequence joins TRBV5-1 and TRBJ1-1, with D maybe TRBD1 (5 bases). The V gene's germline CDR1 is SGHRS and CDR2 YFSETQ. The CDR3 spans 13 residues. V was trimmed by 7 bases and J by 6 bases, leaving 16 bases between them. The CDR3 DNA reads TGCGCCAGCCAAGGGGCAGGGACGTCTGAAGCTTTCTTT. Its translation: CASQGAGTSEAFF.

In its sample, this clonotype was seen many times. J is TRBJ1-5 and V is TRBV28, with 7 bases aligning to TRBD1. The CDR3 totals 15 residues. The germline V gene encodes CDR1 MDHEN and CDR2 SYDVKM. Trimming took 3 bases from V and 0 from J; bases not matched to a gene: 2. CDR3 sequence reads: CASSLRGLSNQPQHF. The CDR3 bases are TGTGCCAGCAGTTTGAGGGGGCTTAGCAATCAGCCCCAGCATTTT.

This clonotype was found a few times. In nucleotides, the CDR3 is TGCAGTGCGAGACCTCCCGGGGCACGAGAGACCCAGTACTTC. Translated, it gives CSARPPGARETQYF. The rearrangement uses TRBV20-1 and TRBJ2-5; TRBD1 or TRBD2 may be the D gene (5 bases each). The ends were cut back, 6 bases at V and 4 bases at J, with 18 bases in the middle. The CDR3 consists of 14 residues. Germline-derived CDR1 and CDR2 are DFQATT and SNEGSKA (reference sequence).

This clonotype has a handful of counts. The chain recombines TRBV30 with TRBJ2-7; tentatively, D is TRBD1 (6 bases). V gave up 3 bases and J gave up 3 bases, with 21 bases separating them. Germline V gives CDR1 GTSNPN, CDR2 SVGIG (reference sequence). This CDR3 spans 16 amino acids. CDR3 sequence (DNA): TGTGCCTGGAGGGGACCCTGGACAGCAAATAACTACGAGCAGTACTTC. It translates to CAWRGPWTANNYEQYF.

This clonotype was seen ten or more times. J is TRBJ2-1 and V is TRBV11-2; the D gene could be TRBD1 or TRBD2 (5 bases each). Trimming took 6 bases from V and 8 from J, leaving 14 bases between them. The CDR3 is 13 residues long. Germline CDR1 SGHAT, CDR2 FQNNGV. CDR3 in DNA: TGTGCCAGCAGGGGACCCTCGAACGATGAGCAGTTCTTC. It yields the protein CASRGPSNDEQFF.

The sample holds a few counts of this clonotype. This chain connects TRBV20-1 to TRBJ2-7; 7 nucleotides agree with TRBD2. V was pared by 6 bases and J by 1 base, with 9 bases of the junction left unmatched. The CDR3 spans 14 residues. From germline, CDR1 is DFQATT and CDR2 SNEGSKA (reference sequence). The CDR3 sequence: CSADGPSGSYEQYF. DNA for the CDR3: TGCAGTGCAGACGGGCCTAGCGGATCCTACGAGCAGTACTTC.

This clonotype was observed a handful of times. This chain's CDR3 is CSARAPSGGGLGHEQYF. CDR3 DNA: TGCAGTGCTAGAGCACCCTCTGGGGGGGGTTTGGGCCACGAGCAGTACTTC. V gene TRBV20-1 combines with J gene TRBJ2-7; 7 bases are a match to TRBD2. J gave up 5 bases and V 1 base, and 17 bases lay outside the gene matches. Germline V CDR1 and CDR2: DFQATT, SNEGSKA (reference sequence). The CDR3 contains 17 residues.

The J gene is TRBJ1-1, the V gene TRBV19; the D is unclear. V lost 7 bases and J 4 bases, leaving 16 bases between the germline ends. The CDR3 is made up of 14 amino acids. CDR1 is LNHDA, CDR2 SQIVND, per germline (reference sequence). The CDR3 DNA reads as TGTGCCAGTACCCCCGATAGTTCGAGCACTGAAGCTTTCTTT. Encoded protein: CASTPDSSSTEAFF.